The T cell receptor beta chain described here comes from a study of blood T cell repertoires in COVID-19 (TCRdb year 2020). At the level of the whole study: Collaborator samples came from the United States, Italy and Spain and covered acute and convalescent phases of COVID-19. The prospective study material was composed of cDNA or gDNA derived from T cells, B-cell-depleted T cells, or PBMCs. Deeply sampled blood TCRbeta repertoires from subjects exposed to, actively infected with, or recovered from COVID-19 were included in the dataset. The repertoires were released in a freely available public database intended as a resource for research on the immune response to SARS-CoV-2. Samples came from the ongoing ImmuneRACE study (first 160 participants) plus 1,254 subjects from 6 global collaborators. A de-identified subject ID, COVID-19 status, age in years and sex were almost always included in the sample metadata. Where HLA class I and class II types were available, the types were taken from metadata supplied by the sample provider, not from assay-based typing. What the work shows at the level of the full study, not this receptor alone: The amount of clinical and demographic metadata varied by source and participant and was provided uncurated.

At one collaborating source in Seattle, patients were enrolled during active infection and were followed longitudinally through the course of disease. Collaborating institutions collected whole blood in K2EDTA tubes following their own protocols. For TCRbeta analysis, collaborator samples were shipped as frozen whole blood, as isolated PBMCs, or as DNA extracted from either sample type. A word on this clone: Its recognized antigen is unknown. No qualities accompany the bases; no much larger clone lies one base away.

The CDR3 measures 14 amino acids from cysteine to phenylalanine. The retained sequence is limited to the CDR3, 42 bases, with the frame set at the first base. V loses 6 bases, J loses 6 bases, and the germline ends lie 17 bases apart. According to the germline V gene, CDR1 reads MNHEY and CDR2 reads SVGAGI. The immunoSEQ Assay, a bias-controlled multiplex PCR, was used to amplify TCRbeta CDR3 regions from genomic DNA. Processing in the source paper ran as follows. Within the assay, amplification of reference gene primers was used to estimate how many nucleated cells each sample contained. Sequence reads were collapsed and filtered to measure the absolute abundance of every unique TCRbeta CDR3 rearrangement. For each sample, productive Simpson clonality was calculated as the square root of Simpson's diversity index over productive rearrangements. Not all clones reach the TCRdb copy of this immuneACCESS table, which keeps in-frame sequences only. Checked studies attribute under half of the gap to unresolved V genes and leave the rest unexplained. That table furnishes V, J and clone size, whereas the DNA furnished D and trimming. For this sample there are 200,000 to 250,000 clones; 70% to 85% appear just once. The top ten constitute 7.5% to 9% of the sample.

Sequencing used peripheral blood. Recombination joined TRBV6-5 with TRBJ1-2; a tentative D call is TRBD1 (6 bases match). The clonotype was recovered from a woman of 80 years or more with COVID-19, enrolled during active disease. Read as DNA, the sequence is TGTGCCAGCAGGCCGTTGGGGGCCGACCATGGCTACACCTTC. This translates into CASRPLGADHGYTF.